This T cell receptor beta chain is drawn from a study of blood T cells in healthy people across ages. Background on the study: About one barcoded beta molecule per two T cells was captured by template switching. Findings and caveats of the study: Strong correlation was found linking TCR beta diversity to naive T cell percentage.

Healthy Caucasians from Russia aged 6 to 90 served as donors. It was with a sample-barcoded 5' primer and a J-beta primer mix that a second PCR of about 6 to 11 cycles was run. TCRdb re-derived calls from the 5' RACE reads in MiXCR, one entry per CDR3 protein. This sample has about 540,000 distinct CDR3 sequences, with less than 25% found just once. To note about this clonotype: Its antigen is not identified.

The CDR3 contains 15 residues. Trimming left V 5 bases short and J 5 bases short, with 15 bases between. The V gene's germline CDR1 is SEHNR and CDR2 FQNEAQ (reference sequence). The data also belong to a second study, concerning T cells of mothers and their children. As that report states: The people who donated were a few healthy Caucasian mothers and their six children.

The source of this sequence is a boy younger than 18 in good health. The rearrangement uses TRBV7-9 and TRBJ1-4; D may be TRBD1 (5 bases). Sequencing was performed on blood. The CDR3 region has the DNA TGTGCCAGCAGCCTGGCGGCCAGGGTGAATGAAAAACTGTTTTTT. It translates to CASSLAARVNEKLFF.